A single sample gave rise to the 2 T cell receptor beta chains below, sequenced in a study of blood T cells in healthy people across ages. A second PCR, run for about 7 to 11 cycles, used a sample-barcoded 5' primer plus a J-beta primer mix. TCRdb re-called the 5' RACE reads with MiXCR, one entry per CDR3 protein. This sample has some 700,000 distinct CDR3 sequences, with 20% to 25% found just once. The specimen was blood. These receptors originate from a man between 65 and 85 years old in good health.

CDR3 bases: TGCGCCAGCAGTGATAACAGGGGTCTTGACGAGCAGTACTTC. Encoded protein: CASSDNRGLDEQYF. The rearrangement links TRBV10-1 to TRBJ2-5; TRBD1 matches at 7 bases. The DNA end is a closer match to TRBJ2-7, so the J assignment may be wrong. There are 14 residues in the CDR3. Germline CDR1 WNHNN, CDR2 SYGVQD (reference sequence).

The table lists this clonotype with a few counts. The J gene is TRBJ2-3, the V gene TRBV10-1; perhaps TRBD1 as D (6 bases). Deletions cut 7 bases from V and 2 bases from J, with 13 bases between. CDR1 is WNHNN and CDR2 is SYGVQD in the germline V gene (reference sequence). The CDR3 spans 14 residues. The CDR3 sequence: CASTRTAVTDTQYF. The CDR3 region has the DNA TGCGCCAGCACCCGGACAGCGGTCACAGATACGCAGTATTTT.